Each of the 14 T cell receptor beta chains below was sequenced from the same sample in a study of T cell repertoires in cytomegalovirus infection. One entry per CDR3 protein, called by TCRdb with MiXCR from the reads. The repertoire includes some 300,000 distinct CDR3 sequences, about 9.2% of them detected once, and approximately 2.4% sits in the top ten. Material for sequencing was PBMCs. Source of these receptors: a human donor in good health (CMV status not recorded). Some clones in this sample may be carry-over from other donors' samples.

This clonotype was seen repeatedly, ten times or more. The V call is TRBV10-3, the J call TRBJ2-5; D remains ambiguous. Deletions cut 0 bases from V and 6 bases from J, with 11 bases between. Germline loops: CDR1 ENHRY, CDR2 SYGVKD. The CDR3 is 14 amino acids. The CDR3 reads CAISESLGLKTQYF. CDR3 nucleotide sequence: TGTGCCATCAGTGAGTCTCTGGGGTTAAAGACCCAGTACTTC.

As to this clonotype: This clone may be a read error of a much larger clone one base away. The chain is built from TRBV5-6 and TRBJ2-7; 14 bases match TRBD2. CDR1 SGHDT and CDR2 YYEEEE come from the germline V gene. V trimming: 3 bases; J trimming: 2 bases; junction bases outside the gene matches: 1. The CDR3 is made up of 15 amino acids. Here the CDR3 reads CASSWGLAGAYEQYV. The CDR3 region has the DNA TGTGCCAGCAGCTGGGGACTAGCGGGAGCCTACGAGCAGTACGTC.

In its sample, this clonotype was seen many times. The J gene is TRBJ2-5, the V gene TRBV5-5; unclear D gene. Germline V gene sequence: CDR1 SGHKS, CDR2 YYEKEE (reference sequence). Between the trimmed V and J ends, which lost 3 bases and 5 bases, there was a span of 14 bases. The CDR3 runs 14 residues. The CDR3 here is CASSSFGLGETQYF. DNA of the CDR3: TGTGCCAGCAGCTCGTTCGGCCTAGGGGAGACCCAGTACTTC.

Remarks on this clonotype: One base away lies a much larger clone, so this may be a sequencing read error. DNA of the CDR3: TGCGCCAGCAGCCAAGTGCACAGCTACCACGAGCAGTACTTC. As protein: CASSQVHSYHEQYF. This chain uses TRBV4-1 with TRBJ2-7, with no clear D. Trimming left V 1 base short and J 5 bases short, with 12 bases between. Germline V gene sequence: CDR1 MGHRA, CDR2 YSYEKL. This CDR3 has 14 amino acids.

This clonotype showed up just a few times. V is TRBV24-1 and J is TRBJ2-3; TRBD2 matches 8 bases. This CDR3 spans 16 amino acids. With V trimmed by 3 bases and J by 6 bases, 10 bases remained unmatched. Germline V CDR1 and CDR2: KGHDR, SFDVKD. The DNA of the CDR3 is TGTGCCACCAGTGATCGAAAAGCGGGGGATGGGGATACGCAGTATTTT. Translated: CATSDRKAGDGDTQYF.

This clonotype was counted ten times or more. The V and J genes are TRBV5-1 and TRBJ2-2; 8 positions agree with TRBD2. The germline gives CDR1 SGHRS, CDR2 YFSETQ. CDR3 length: 16 amino acids. The V segment lost 5 bases and the J segment 6 bases; nucleotides outside the gene matches: 12. The CDR3 coding sequence is TGCGCCAGCAGATTAACCGGGACTAGACCCGCCGGGGAGCTGTTTTTT. It specifies CASRLTGTRPAGELFF.

The V call is TRBV27, the J call TRBJ1-2, with a weak D call TRBD1 (5 bases). The V end was cut by 3 bases, the J end by 2 bases, with 13 bases between. Germline lookup yields CDR1 MNHEY and CDR2 SMNVEV (reference sequence). The CDR3 spans 15 residues. CDR3 nucleotide sequence: TGTGCCAGCAGTTTGCGTCGGGGACCGAACTATGGCTACACCTTC. It is translated as CASSLRRGPNYGYTF.

This clonotype was seen a few times. The genes are TRBV18 and TRBJ2-5; D might be TRBD1 (5 bases). CDR1 is KGHSH, CDR2 LQKENI, per germline. V lost 5 bases and J 4 bases, leaving 11 bases between the germline ends. CDR3 length: 13 residues. The CDR3 sequence is CASSLRQSETQYF. In DNA, the CDR3 is TGTGCCAGCTCATTACGACAGTCAGAGACCCAGTACTTC.

The genes are TRBV9 and TRBJ1-6; D may be TRBD1 (6 bases). With 5 bases removed from V and 8 bases from J, the gap between germline ends came to 14 bases. CDR1 is SGDLS and CDR2 is YYNGEE in the germline V gene. The CDR3 consists of 14 residues. The chain's CDR3 is CASRGGGAYSPLHF. The CDR3 DNA reads as TGTGCCAGCAGGGGGGGGGGGGCTTATTCACCCCTCCACTTT.

This clonotype has ten or more counts. V and J are TRBV11-2 and TRBJ1-2; D is perhaps TRBD1 (5 bases). Germline lookup yields CDR1 SGHAT and CDR2 FQNNGV. Trimming shortened V by 1 base and J by 6 bases, and 15 bases separated the two germline ends. This CDR3 spans 15 amino acids. CDR3 DNA: TGTGCCAGCAGCTTAGCTTCCGGGACCAGGGATGGCTACACCTTC. This gives the protein CASSLASGTRDGYTF. The whole variable domain, filled in from reference TRBV11-2 and TRBJ1-2, reads EAGVAQSPRYKIIEKRQSVAFWCNPISGHATLYWYQQILGQGPKLLIQFQNNGVVDDSQLPKDRFSAERLKGVDSTLKIQPAKLEDSAVYLCASSLASGTRDGYTFGSGTRLTVV.

Ten or more counts support this clonotype. The V gene is TRBV5-5, the J gene TRBJ2-7; 8 bases are shared with TRBD1. The junction had 4 bases not matched to a gene; V was cut back by 0 bases and J by 5 bases. Germline CDR1 is SGHKS and CDR2 is YYEKEE (reference sequence). The CDR3 contains 14 residues. The CDR3 sequence: CASSLGQGADEQYF. CDR3 in DNA: TGTGCCAGCAGCTTGGGGCAGGGGGCTGACGAGCAGTACTTC. Complete variable domain (other parts from reference TRBV5-5 and TRBJ2-7): DAGVTQSPTHLIKTRGQQVTLRCSPISGHKSVSWYQQVLGQGPQFIFQYYEKEERGRGNFPDRFSARQFPNYSSELNVNALLLGDSALYLCASSLGQGADEQYFGPGTRLTVT.

This clonotype occurred many times. The chain employs TRBV29-1 and TRBJ1-1; no reliable D call. The CDR3 has 11 residues. Looked up from germline, CDR1 is SQVTM and CDR2 is ANQGSEA. The V end lost 4 bases, the J end lost 0 bases, and 3 bases lay between the germline ends. The CDR3 region is CSVAVNTEAFF. The DNA for the CDR3 is TGCAGCGTTGCAGTGAACACTGAAGCTTTCTTT. The full variable domain, in which reference TRBV29-1 and TRBJ1-1 provide the parts outside the CDR3, is SAVISQKPSRDICQRGTSLTIQCQVDSQVTMMFWYRQQPGQSLTLIATANQGSEATYESGFVIDKFPISRPNLTFSTLTVSNMSPEDSSIYLCSVAVNTEAFFGQGTRLTVV.

This clonotype was seen many times. The V call is TRBV7-8, the J call TRBJ1-2; D unresolved. CDR1 SGHVS and CDR2 FQNEAQ come from the germline V gene. Trimming cost V 1 base and J 2 bases, with 11 bases left between them. The CDR3 is 15 amino acids. CDR3: CASSLVPGLNYGYTF. CDR3 in DNA: TGTGCCAGCAGCTTAGTGCCAGGACTCAACTATGGCTACACCTTC. The whole variable domain, remainder taken from reference TRBV7-8 and TRBJ1-2, is GAGVSQSPRYKVAKRGQDVALRCDPISGHVSLFWYQQALGQGPEFLTYFQNEAQLDKSGLPSDRFFAERPEGSVSTLKIQRTQQEDSAVYLCASSLVPGLNYGYTFGSGTRLTVV.

The table lists this clonotype with many counts. The V gene is TRBV28, the J gene TRBJ2-3, with 7 bases matching TRBD2. The V and J ends lost 5 bases and 5 bases, in that order; junction bases with no gene match: 1. Looked up from germline, CDR1 is MDHEN and CDR2 is SYDVKM. The CDR3 runs 12 residues. The CDR3 protein is CASSGRGDTQYF. The CDR3, as DNA: TGTGCCAGCAGTGGGAGGGGAGATACGCAGTATTTT.